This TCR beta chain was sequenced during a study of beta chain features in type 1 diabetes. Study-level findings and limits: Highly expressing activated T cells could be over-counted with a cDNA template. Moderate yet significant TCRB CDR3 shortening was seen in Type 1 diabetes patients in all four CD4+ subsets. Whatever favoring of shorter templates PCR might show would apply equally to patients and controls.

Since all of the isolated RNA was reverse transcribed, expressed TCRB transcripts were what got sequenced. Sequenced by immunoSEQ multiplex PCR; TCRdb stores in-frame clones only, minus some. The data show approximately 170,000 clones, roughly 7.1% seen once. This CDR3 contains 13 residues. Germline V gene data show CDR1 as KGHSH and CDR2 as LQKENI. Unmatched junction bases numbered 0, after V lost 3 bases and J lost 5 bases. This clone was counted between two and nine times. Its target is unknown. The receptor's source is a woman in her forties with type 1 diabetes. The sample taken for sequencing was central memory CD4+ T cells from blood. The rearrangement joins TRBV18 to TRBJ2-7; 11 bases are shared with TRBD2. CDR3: CASSPGLADEQYF. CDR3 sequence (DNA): TGTGCCAGCTCACCGGGACTAGCGGACGAGCAGTACTTC.